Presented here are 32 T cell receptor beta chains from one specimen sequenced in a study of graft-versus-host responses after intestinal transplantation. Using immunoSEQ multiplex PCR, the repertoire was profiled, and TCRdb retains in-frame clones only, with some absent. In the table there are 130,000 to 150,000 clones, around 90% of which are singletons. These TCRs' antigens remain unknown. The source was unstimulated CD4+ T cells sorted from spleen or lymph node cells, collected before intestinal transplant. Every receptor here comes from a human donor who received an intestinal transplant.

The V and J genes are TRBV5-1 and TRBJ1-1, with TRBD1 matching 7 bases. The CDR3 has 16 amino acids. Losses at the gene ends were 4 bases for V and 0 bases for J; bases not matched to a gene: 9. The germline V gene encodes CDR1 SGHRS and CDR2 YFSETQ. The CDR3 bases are TGCGCCAGCAGCCCCGGGGACAGAGTCATGAACACTGAAGCTTTCTTT. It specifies CASSPGDRVMNTEAFF.

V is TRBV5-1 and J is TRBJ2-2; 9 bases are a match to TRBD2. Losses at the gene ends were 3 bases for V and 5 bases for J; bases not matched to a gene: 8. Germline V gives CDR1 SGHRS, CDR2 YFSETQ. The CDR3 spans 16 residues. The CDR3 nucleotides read TGCGCCAGCAGCTCCTCAGCGGGAGGAAGGACCGGGGAGCTGTTTTTT. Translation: CASSSSAGGRTGELFF.

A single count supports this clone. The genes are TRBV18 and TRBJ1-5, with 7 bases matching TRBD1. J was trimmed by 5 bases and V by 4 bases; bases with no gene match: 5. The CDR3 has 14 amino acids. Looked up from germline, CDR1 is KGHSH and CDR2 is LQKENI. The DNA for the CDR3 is TGTGCCAGCTCACAACAGGGGTCGGATCAGCCCCAGCATTTT. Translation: CASSQQGSDQPQHF.

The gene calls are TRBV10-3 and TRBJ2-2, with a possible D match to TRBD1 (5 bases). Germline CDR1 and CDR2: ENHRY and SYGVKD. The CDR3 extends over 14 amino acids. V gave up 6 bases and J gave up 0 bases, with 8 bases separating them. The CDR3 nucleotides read TGTGCCATCAGACCGGACACGAACACCGGGGAGCTGTTTTTT. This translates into CAIRPDTNTGELFF.

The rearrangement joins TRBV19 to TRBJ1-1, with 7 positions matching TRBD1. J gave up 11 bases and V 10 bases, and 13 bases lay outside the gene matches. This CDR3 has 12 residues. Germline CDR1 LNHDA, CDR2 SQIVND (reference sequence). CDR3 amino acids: CATGDRDFPAFF. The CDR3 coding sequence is TGTGCCACTGGGGACAGAGACTTTCCGGCTTTCTTT.

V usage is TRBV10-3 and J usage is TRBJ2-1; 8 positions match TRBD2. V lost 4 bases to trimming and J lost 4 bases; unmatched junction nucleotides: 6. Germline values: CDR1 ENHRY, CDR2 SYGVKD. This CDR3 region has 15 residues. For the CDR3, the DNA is TGTGCCATCAGTGCCCCGGGAGGGGGGTACAATGAGCAGTTCTTC. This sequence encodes CAISAPGGGYNEQFF.

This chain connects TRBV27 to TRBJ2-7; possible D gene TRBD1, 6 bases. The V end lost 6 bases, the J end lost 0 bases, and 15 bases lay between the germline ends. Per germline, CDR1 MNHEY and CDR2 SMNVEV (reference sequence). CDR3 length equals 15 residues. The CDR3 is CASSFAGTNSYEQYF. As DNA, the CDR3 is TGTGCCAGCAGCTTTGCTGGGACAAACTCCTACGAGCAGTACTTC.

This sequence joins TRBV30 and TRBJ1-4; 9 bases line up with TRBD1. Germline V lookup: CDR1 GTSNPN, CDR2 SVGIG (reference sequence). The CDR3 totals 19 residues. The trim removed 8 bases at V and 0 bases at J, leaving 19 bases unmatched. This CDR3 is CAGSHGDRETSTTNEKLFF. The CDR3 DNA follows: TGTGCCGGGTCCCATGGGGACAGGGAGACGAGTACAACTAATGAAAAACTGTTTTTT.

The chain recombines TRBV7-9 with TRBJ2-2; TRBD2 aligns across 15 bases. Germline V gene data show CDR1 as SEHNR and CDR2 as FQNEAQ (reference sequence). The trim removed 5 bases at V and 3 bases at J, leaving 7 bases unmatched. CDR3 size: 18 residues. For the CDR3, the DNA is TGTGCCAGCAGCCCCGGGACTAGCGGGAGGAGGGACACCGGGGAGCTGTTTTTT. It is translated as CASSPGTSGRRDTGELFF.

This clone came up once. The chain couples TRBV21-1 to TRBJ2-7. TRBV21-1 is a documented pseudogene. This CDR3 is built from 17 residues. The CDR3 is CASSSPWGGQSGHEQYF. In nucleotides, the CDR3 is TGTGCCAGCAGTTCTCCTTGGGGAGGACAGTCTGGCCACGAGCAGTACTTC.

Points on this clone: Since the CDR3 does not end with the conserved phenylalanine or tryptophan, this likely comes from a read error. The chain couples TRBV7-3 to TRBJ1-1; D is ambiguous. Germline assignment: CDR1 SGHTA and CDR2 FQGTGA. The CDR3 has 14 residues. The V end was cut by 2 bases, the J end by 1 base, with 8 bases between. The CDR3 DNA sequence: TGTGCCAGCAGCTTAGGTTTAACGAACACTGAAGCTTTCTCT. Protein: CASSLGLTNTEAFS.

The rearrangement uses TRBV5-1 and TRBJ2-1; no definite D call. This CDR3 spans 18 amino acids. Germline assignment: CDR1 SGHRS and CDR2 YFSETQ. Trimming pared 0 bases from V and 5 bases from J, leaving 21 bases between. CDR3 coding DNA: TGCGCCAGCAGCTTGGTCGTGGGCTTGGACGGGCTACACAATGAGCAGTTCTTC. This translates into CASSLVVGLDGLHNEQFF.

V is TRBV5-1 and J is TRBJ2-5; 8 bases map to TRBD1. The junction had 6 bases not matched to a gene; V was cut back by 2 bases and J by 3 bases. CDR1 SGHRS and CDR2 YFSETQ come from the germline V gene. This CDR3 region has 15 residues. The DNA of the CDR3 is TGCGCCAGCAGCTTCCCGGGACAGGCGGAAGAGACCCAGTACTTC. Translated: CASSFPGQAEETQYF.

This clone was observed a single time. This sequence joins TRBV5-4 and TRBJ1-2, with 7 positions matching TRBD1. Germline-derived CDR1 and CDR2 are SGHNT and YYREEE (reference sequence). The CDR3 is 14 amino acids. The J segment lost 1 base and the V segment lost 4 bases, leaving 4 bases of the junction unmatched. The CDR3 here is CASSLDRVNYGYTF. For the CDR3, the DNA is TGTGCCAGCAGCCTCGACAGGGTTAACTATGGCTACACCTTC.

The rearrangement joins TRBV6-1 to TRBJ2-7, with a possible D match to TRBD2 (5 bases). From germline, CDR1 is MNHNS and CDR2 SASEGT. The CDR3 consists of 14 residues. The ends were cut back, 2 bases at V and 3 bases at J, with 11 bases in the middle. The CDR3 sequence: CASSESGRSYEQYF. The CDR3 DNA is TGTGCCAGCAGTGAAAGCGGTCGGAGCTACGAGCAGTACTTC.

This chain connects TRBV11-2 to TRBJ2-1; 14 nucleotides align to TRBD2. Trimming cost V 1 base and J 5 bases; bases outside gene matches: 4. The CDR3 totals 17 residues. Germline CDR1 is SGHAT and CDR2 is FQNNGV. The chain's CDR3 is CASSLGLAGGPHNEQFF. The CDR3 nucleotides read TGTGCCAGCAGCTTAGGACTAGCGGGAGGGCCTCACAATGAGCAGTTCTTC.

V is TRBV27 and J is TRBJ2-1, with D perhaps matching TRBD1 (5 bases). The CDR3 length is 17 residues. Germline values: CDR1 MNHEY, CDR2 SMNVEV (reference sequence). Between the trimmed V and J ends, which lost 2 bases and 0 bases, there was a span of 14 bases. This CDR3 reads CASSLQGGDLSYNEQFF. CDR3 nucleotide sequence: TGTGCCAGCAGTTTACAGGGCGGTGACCTCTCCTACAATGAGCAGTTCTTC.

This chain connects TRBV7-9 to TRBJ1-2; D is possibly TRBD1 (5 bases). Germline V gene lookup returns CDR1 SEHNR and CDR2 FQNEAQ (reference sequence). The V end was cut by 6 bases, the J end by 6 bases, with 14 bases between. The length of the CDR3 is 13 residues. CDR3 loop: CASSQSPGNGYTF. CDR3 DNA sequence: TGTGCCAGCAGTCAGAGCCCAGGGAATGGCTACACCTTC.

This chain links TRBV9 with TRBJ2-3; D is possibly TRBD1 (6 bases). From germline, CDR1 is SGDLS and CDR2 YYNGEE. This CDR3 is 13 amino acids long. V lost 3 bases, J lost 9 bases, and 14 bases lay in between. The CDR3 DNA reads TGTGCCAGCAGCGCTAGAATAGGGGGAACGCAGTATTTT. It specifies CASSARIGGTQYF.

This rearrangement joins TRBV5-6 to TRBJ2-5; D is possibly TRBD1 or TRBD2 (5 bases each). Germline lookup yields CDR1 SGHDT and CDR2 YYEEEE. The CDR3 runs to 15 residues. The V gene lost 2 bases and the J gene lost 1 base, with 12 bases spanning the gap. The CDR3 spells CASSFWWDRQETQYF. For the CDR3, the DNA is TGTGCCAGCAGCTTTTGGTGGGACCGCCAAGAGACCCAGTACTTC.

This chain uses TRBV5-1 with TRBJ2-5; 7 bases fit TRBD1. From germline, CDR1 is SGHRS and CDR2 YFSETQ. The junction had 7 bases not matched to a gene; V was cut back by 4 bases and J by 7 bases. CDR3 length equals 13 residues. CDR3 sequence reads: CASSRAPGGTQYF. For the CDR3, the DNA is TGCGCCAGCAGCCGGGCCCCAGGGGGGACCCAGTACTTC.

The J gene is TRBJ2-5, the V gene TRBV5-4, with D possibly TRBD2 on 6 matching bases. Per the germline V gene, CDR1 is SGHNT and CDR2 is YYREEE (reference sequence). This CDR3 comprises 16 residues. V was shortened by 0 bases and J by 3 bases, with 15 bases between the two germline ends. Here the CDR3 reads CASSLVLGTGKETQYF. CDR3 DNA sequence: TGTGCCAGCAGCTTGGTTCTCGGGACTGGGAAAGAGACCCAGTACTTC.

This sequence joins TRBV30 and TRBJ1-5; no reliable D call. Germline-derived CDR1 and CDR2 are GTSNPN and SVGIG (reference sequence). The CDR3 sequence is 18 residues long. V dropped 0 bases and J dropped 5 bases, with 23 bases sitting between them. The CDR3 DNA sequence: TGTGCCTGGAGTGTACATTCGCGTAGGGCTTGGATCTATCAGCCCCAGCATTTT. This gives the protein CAWSVHSRRAWIYQPQHF.

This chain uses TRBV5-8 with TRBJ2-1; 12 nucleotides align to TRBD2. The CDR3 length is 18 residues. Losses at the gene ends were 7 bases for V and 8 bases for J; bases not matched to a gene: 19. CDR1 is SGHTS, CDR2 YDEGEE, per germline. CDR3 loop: CASLSRLAGVEGHDEQFF. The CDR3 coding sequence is TGTGCCAGCCTCTCTCGACTAGCGGGAGTAGAAGGTCACGATGAGCAGTTCTTC.

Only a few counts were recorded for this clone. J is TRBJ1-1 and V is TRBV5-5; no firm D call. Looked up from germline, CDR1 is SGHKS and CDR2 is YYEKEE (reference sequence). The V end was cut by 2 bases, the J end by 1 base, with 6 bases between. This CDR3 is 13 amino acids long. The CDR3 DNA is TGTGCCAGCAGCTTAGAGGGGAACACTGAAGCTTTCTTT. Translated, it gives CASSLEGNTEAFF.

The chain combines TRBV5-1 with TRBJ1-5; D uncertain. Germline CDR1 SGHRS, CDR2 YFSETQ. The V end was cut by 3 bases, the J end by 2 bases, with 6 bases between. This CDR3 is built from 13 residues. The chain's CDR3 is CASSSEGNQPQHF. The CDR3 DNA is TGCGCCAGCAGCTCCGAGGGCAATCAGCCCCAGCATTTT. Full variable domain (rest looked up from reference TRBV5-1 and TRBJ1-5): KAGVTQTPRYLIKTRGQQVTLSCSPISGHRSVSWYQQTPGQGLQFLFEYFSETQRNKGNFPGRFSGRQFSNSRSEMNVSTLELGDSALYLCASSSEGNQPQHFGDGTRLSIL.

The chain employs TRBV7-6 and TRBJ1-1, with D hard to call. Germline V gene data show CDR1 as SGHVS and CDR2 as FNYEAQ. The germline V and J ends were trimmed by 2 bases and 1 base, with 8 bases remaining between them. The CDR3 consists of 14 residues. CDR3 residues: CASSLNLENTEAFF. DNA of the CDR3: TGTGCCAGCAGCTTAAACCTGGAGAACACTGAAGCTTTCTTT.

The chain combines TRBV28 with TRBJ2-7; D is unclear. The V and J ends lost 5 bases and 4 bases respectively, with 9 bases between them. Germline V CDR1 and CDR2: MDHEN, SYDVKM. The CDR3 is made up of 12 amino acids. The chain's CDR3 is CASSDQVYEQYF. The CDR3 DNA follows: TGTGCCAGCAGTGATCAAGTGTACGAGCAGTACTTC.

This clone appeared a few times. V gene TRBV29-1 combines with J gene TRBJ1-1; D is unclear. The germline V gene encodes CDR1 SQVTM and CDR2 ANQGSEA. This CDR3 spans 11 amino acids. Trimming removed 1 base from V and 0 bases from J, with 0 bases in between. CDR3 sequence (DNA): TGCAGCGTTGAAGTGAACACTGAAGCTTTCTTT. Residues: CSVEVNTEAFF.

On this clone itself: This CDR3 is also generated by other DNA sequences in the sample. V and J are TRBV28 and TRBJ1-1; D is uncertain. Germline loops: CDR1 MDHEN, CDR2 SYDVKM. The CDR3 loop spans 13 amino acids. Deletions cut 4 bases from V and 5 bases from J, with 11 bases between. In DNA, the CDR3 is TGTGCCAGCAGTTCGACGGGGAAGACTGAAGCTTTCTTT. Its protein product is CASSSTGKTEAFF.

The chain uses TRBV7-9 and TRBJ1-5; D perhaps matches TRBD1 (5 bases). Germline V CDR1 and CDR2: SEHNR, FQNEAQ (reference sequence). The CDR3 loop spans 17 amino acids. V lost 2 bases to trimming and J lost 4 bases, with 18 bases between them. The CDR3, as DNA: TGTGCCAGCAGCTTATGGCAGGGACTAGGAAGAAATCAGCCCCAGCATTTT. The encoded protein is CASSLWQGLGRNQPQHF.

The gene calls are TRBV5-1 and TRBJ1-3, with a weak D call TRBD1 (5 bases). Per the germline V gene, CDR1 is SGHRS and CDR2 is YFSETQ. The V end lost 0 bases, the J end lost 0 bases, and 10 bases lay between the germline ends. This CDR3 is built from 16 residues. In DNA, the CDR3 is TGCGCCAGCAGCTTGGTAGGGGATCCCTCTGGAAACACCATATATTTT. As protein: CASSLVGDPSGNTIYF.